The T cell receptor (beta chain) described here comes from a study of cytotoxic CD8 clonotypes in ibrutinib-treated CLL. With 0 bases removed from V and 2 bases from J, the gap between germline ends came to 8 bases. Germline V gene sequence: CDR1 SGHDT, CDR2 YYEEEE. The CDR3 is made up of 15 amino acids. The table came from immunoSEQ multiplex PCR; TCRdb's copy has only in-frame clones and leaves some out. Counted here are tens of thousands of clones, roughly 76% occurring once; the ten biggest clones make up 9.5% to 15%. Points on this clone: The antigen is unknown.

Study-level findings and limits: At the start, clonality exceeded age-matched healthy donors and followed circulating CD8+ T-cell counts.

The chain recombines TRBV5-6 with TRBJ2-2, with D unresolved. Source: PBMCs, taken after 12 months of ibrutinib treatment. The sequence came from a human donor with chronic lymphocytic leukemia. The CDR3 coding sequence is TGTGCCAGCAGCTTGGCCTCCTTAAACACCGGGGAGCTGTTTTTT. Its protein product is CASSLASLNTGELFF.